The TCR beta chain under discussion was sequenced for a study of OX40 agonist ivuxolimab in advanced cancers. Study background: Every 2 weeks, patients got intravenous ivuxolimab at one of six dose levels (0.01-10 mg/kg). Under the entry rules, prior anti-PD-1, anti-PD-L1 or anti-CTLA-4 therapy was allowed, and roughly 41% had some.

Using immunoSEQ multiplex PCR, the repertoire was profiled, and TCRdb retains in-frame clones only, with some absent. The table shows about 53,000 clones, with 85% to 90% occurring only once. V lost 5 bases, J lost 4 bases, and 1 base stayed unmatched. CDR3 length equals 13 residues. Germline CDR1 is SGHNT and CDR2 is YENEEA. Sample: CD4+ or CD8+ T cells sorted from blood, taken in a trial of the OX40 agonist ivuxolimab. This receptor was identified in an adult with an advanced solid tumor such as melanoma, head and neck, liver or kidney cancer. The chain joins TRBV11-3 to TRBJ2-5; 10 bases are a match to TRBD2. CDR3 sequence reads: CASSRLAGETQYF. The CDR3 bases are TGTGCCAGCAGCCGACTAGCGGGAGAGACCCAGTACTTC.